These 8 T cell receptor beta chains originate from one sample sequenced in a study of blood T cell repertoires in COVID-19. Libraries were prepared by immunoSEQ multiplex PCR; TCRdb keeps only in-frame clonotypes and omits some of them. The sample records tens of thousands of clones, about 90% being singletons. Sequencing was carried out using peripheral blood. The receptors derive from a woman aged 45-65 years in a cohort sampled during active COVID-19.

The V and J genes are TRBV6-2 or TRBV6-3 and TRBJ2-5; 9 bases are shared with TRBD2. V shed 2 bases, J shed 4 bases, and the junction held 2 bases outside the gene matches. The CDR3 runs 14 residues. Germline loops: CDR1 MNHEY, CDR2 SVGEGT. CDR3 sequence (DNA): TGTGCCAGCAGTTACGCGGGAGGGGTAGAGACCCAGTACTTC. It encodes CASSYAGGVETQYF.

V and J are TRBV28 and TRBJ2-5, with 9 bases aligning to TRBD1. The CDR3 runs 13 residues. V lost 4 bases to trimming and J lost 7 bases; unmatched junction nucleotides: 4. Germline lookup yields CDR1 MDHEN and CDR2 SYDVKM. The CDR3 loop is CASSSGQGRTQYF. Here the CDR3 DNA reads TGTGCCAGCAGTTCCGGACAGGGGAGGACCCAGTACTTC. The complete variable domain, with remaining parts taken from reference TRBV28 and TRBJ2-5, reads DVKVTQSSRYLVKRTGEKVFLECVQDMDHENMFWYRQDPGLGLRLIYFSYDVKMKEKGDIPEGYSVSREKKERFSLILESASTNQTSMYLCASSSGQGRTQYFGPGTRLLVL.

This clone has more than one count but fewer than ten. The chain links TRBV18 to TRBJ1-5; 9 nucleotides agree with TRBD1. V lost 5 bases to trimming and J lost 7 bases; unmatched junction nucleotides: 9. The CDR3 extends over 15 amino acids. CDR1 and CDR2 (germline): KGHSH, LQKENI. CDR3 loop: CASSAGQGANQPQHF. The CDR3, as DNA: TGTGCCAGCTCAGCGGGACAGGGCGCAAACCAGCCCCAGCATTTT.

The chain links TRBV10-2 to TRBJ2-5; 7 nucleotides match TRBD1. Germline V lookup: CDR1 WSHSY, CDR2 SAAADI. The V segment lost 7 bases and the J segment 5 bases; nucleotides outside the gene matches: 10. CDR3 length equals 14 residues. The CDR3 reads CASTTGAHGETQYF. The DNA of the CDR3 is TGCGCCAGCACAACAGGGGCGCACGGGGAGACCCAGTACTTC.

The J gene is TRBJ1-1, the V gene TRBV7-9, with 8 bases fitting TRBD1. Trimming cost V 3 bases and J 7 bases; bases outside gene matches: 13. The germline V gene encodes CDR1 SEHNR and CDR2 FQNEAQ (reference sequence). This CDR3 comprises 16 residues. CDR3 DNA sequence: TGTGCCAGCAGCTTCCCCGGGCAGGGGGCCAGGGGTGAAGCTTTCTTT. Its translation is CASSFPGQGARGEAFF.

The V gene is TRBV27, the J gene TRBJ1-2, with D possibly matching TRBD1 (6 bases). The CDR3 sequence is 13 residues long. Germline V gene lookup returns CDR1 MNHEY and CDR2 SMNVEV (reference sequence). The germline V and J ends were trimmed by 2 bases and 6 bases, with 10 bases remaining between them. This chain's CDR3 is CASSLQGLHGYTF. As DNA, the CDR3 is TGTGCCAGCAGTTTACAGGGGTTGCATGGCTACACCTTC.

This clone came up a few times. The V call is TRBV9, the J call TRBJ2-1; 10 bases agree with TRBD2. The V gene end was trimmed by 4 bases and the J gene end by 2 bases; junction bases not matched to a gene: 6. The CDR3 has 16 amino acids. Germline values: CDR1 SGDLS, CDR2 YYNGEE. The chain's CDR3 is CASSPRTSGTYNEQFF. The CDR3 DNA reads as TGTGCCAGCAGCCCCCGGACTAGCGGAACCTACAATGAGCAGTTCTTC.

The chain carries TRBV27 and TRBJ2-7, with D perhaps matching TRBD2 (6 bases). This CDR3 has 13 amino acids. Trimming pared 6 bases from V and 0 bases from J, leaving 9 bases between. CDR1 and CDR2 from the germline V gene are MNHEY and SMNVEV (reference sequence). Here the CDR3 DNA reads TGTGCCAGCAGCATCGGGAGCTCCTACGAGCAGTACTTC. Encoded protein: CASSIGSSYEQYF.